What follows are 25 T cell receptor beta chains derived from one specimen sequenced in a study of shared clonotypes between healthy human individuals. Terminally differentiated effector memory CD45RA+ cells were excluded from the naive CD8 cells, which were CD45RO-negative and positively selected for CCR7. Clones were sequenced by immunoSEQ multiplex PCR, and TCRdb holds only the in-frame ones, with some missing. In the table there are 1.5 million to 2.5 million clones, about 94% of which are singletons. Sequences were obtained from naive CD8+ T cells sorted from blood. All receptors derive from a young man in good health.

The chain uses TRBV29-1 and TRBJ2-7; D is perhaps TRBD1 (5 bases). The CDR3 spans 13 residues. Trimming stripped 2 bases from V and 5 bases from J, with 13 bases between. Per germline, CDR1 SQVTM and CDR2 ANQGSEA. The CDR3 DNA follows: TGCAGCGTTGAATGGCAGGGATTCCACGAGCAGTACTTC. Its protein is CSVEWQGFHEQYF.

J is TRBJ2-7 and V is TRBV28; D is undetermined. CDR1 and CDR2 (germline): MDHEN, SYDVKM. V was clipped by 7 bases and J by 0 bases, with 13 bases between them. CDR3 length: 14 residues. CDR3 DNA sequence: TGTGCCAGCAAAGACGTCCCCATCTCCTACGAGCAGTACTTC. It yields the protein CASKDVPISYEQYF.

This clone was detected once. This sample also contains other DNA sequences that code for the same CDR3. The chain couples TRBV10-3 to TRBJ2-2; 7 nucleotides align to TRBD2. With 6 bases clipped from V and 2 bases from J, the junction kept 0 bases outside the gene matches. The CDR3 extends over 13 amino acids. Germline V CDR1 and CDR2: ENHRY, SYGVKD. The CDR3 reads CAIRGLNTGELFF. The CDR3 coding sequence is TGTGCCATCAGGGGACTAAACACCGGGGAGCTGTTTTTT.

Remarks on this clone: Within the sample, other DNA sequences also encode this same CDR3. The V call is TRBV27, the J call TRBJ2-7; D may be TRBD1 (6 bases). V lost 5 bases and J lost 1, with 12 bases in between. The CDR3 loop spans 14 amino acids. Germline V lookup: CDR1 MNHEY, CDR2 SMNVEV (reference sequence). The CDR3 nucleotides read TGTGCCAGCAGTCCACAGGGCTCATCCTACGAGCAGTACTTC. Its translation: CASSPQGSSYEQYF.

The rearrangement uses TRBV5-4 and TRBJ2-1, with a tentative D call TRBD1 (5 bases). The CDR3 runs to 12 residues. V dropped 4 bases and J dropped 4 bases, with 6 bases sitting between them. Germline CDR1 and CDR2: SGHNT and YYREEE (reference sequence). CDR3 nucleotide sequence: TGTGCCAGCAGCCAGGGTTACAATGAGCAGTTCTTC. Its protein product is CASSQGYNEQFF.

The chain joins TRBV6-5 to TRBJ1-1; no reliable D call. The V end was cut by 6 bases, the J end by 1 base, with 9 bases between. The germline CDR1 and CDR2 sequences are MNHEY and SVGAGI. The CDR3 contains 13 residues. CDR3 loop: CASRQHPNTEAFF. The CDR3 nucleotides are TGTGCCAGCAGACAACACCCGAACACTGAAGCTTTCTTT.

CDR3 region: CASSSSGTVYGYTF. CDR3 coding DNA: TGTGCCAGCAGCTCCTCCGGGACAGTGTATGGCTACACCTTC. The chain has TRBV7-9 and TRBJ1-2; 7 bases are shared with TRBD1. CDR3 size: 14 residues. J gave up 5 bases and V 4 bases, and 7 bases lay outside the gene matches. The germline CDR1 and CDR2 sequences are SEHNR and FQNEAQ (reference sequence).

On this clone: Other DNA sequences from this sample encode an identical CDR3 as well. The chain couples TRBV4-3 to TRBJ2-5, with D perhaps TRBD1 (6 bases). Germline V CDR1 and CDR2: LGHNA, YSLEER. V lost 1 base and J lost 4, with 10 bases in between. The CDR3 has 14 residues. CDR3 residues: CASSQVQGRETQYF. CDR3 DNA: TGCGCCAGCAGCCAAGTACAGGGTAGAGAGACCCAGTACTTC.

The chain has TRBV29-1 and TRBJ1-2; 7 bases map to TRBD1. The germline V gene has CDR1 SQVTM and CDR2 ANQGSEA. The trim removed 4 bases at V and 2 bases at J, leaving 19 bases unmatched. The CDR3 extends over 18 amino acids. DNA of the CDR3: TGCAGCGTTGGATCCATTGTGGACAGGCCCGACCGCAACTATGGCTACACCTTC. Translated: CSVGSIVDRPDRNYGYTF.

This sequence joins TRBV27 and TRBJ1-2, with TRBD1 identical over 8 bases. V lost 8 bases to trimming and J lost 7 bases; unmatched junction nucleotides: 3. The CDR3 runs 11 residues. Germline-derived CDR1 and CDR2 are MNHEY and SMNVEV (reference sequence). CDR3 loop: CASRTGTGYTF. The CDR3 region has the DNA TGTGCCAGCCGGACAGGGACTGGCTACACCTTC.

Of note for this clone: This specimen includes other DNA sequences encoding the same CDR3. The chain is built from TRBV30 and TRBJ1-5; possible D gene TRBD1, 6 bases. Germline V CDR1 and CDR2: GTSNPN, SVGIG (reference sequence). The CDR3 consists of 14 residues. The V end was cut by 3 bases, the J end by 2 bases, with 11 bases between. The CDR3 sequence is CAWRAGEGNQPQHF. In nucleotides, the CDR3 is TGTGCCTGGAGGGCAGGGGAGGGCAATCAGCCCCAGCATTTT.

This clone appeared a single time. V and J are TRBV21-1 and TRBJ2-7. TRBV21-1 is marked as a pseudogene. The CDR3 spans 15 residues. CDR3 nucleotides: TGTGCCAGCAGCAATGAGGGGTTGGCCTCCTACGAGCAGTACTTC. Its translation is CASSNEGLASYEQYF.

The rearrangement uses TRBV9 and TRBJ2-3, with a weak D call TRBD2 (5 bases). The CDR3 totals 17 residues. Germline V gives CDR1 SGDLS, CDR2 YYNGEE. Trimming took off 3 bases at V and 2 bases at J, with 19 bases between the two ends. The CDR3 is CASSDPRTETDTDTQYF. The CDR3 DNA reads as TGTGCCAGCAGCGACCCCCGGACTGAGACCGACACAGATACGCAGTATTTT.

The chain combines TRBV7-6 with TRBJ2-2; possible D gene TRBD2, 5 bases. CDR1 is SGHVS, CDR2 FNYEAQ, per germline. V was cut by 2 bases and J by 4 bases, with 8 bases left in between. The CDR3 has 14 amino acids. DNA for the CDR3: TGTGCCAGCAGCTTACGAGCGGTCACCGGGGAGCTGTTTTTT. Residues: CASSLRAVTGELFF.

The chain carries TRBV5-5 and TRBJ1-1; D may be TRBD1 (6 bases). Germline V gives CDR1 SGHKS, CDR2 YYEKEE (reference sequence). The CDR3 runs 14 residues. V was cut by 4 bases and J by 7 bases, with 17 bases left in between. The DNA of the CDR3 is TGTGCCAGCAGCGTAATACAGGGTACCCTTGAAGCTTTCTTT. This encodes CASSVIQGTLEAFF.

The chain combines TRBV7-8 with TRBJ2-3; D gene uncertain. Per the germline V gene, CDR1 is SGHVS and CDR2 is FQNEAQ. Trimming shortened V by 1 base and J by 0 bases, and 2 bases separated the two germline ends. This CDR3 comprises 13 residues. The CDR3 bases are TGTGCCAGCAGCTTAGGCAGCACAGATACGCAGTATTTT. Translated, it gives CASSLGSTDTQYF.

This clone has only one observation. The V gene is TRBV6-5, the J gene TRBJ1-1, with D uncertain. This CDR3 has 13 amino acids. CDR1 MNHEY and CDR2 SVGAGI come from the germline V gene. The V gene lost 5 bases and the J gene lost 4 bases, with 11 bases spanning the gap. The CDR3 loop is CASSPTWGTEAFF. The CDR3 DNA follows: TGTGCCAGCAGTCCGACCTGGGGCACTGAAGCTTTCTTT.

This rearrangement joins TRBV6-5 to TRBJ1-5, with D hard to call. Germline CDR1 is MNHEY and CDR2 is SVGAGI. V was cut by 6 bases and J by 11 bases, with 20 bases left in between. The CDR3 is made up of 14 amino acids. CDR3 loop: CASSPVLEQAAQHF. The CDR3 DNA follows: TGTGCCAGCAGCCCCGTTCTGGAGCAAGCGGCCCAGCATTTT.

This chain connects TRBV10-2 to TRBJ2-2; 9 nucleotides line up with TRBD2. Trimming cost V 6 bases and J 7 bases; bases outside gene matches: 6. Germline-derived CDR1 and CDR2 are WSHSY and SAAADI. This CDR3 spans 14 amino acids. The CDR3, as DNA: TGCGCCAGCAGGACGGGGACTAGCAGCGGGGAGCTGTTTTTT. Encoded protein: CASRTGTSSGELFF.

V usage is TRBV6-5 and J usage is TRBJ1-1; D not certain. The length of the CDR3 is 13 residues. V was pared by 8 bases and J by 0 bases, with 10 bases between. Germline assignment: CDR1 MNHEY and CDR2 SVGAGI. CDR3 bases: TGTGCCAGCCTTCGAGAGCTGAACACTGAAGCTTTCTTT. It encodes CASLRELNTEAFF.

The CDR3 region is CASSLAGAGDEQFF. CDR3 sequence (DNA): TGTGCCAGCAGCTTAGCCGGGGCAGGGGATGAGCAGTTCTTC. The rearrangement links TRBV7-9 to TRBJ2-1; a weak D match, TRBD1 (6 bases). Per germline, CDR1 SEHNR and CDR2 FQNEAQ (reference sequence). Between the trimmed V and J ends, which lost 0 bases and 8 bases, there was a span of 11 bases. The length of the CDR3 is 14 residues.

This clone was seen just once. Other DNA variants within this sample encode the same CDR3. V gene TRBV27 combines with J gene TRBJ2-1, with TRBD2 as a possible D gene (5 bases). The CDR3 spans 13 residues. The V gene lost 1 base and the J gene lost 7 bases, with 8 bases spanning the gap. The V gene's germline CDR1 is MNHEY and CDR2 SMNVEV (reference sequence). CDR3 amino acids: CASSLLGGNEQFF. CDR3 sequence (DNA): TGTGCCAGCAGTTTATTGGGCGGGAATGAGCAGTTCTTC.

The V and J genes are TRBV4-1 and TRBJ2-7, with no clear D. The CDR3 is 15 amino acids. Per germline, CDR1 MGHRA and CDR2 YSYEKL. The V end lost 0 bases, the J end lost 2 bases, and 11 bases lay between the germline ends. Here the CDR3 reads CASSQDPTAAYEQYF. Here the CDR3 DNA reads TGCGCCAGCAGCCAAGATCCAACAGCAGCCTACGAGCAGTACTTC.

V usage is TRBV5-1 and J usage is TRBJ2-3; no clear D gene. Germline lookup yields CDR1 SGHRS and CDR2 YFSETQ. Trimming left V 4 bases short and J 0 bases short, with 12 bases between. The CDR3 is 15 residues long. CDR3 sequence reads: CASSQEQPSTDTQYF. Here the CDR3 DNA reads TGCGCCAGCAGCCAGGAACAACCTAGCACAGATACGCAGTATTTT.

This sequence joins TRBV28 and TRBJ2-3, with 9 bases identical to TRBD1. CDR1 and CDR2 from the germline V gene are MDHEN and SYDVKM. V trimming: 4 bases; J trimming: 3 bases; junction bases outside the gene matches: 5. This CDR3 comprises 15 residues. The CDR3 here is CASSSGTGRTDTQYF. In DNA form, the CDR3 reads TGTGCCAGCAGTTCCGGGACAGGGAGGACAGATACGCAGTATTTT.